The T cell receptor (beta chain) under discussion was sequenced for a study (dated by TCRdb to 2021 to 2024). Survey-level sequencing on the immunoSEQ platform was used to profile TCR beta chain repertoires. Regarding the original processing steps: Repertoire diversity was measured with the inverse Simpson index, and CDR3 amino acid length spectratypes and V-J pairing frequencies were compared. TCR beta CDR3 sequences were matched against VDJdb to annotate clonotypes specific to SARS-CoV-2, CMV, influenza A and EBV. The immuneACCESS repertoire file appears here via TCRdb, limited to in-frame rearrangements. These files lack a portion of the clones; in checked studies, under half of the deficit traces to unresolved V genes, and the cause of the others is not known. That table gives V, J and clone size, and the DNA gave D and trimming. The sample contains some 68,000 clones, around 95% of them found a single time. The ten largest make up 4.4% of the sample.

The research as a whole found: Further investigation, including longitudinal sampling and assessment of a control group, is stated by the authors to be required.

PBMCs were isolated from peripheral blood, and TCR beta sequencing was performed on genomic DNA from unsorted PBMCs. About this clone itself: The specificity of this receptor is unknown. No base quality values were provided; no much bigger clone lies one nucleotide off.

V drops 4 bases and J drops 6 bases, leaving 10 bases in between. Counted from cysteine to phenylalanine, this CDR3 has 14 amino acids. Only CDR3 DNA is held: 42 bases, read in frame from base 1. CDR1 and CDR2 are drawn from the germline V gene: SGHTA, FQGNSA. This TCR was recovered from a man between 40 and 49 years old with rheumatoid arthritis. Sequencing input: PBMCs. The chain is made from TRBV7-2 and TRBJ1-6; the best D guess is TRBD1, with 5 bases matching. The nucleotide sequence reads as follows: TGTGCCAGCAGCTCCTGGGGGGGTAATTCACCCCTCCACTTT. This is translated as CASSSWGGNSPLHF.